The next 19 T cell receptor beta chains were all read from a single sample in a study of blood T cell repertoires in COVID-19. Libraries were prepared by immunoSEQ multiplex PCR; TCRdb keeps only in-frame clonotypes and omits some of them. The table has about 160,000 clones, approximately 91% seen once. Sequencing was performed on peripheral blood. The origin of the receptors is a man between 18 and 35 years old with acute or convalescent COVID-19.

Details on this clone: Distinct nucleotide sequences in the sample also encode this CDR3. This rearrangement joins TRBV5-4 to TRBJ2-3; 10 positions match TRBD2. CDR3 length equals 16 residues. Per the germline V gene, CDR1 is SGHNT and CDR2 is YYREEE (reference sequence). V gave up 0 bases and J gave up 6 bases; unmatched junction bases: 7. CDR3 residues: CASSLETSGVRDTQYF. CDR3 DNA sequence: TGTGCCAGCAGCTTGGAAACTAGCGGGGTTCGGGATACGCAGTATTTT.

CDR3 nucleotides: TGTGCCAGTAGTATAGGAGGGGGTAACTCCTACGAGCAGTACTTC. As protein: CASSIGGGNSYEQYF. The chain carries TRBV19 and TRBJ2-7; a weak D match, TRBD1 (6 bases). Between the trimmed V and J ends, which lost 1 base and 0 bases, there was a span of 10 bases. There are 15 residues in the CDR3. CDR1 and CDR2 (germline): LNHDA, SQIVND (reference sequence).

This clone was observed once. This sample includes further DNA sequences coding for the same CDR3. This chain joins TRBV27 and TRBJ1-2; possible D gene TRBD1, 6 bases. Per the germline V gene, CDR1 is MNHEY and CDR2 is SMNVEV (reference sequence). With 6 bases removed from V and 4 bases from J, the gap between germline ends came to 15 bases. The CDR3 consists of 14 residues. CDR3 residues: CASRWTGGAYGYTF. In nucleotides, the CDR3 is TGTGCCAGCAGATGGACGGGGGGCGCCTATGGCTACACCTTC.

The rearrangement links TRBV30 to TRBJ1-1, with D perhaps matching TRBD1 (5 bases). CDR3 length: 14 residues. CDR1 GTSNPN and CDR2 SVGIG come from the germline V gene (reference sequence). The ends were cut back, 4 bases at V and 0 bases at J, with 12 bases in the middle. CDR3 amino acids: CAWTGDRMNTEAFF. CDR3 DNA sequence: TGTGCCTGGACTGGAGACAGAATGAACACTGAAGCTTTCTTT.

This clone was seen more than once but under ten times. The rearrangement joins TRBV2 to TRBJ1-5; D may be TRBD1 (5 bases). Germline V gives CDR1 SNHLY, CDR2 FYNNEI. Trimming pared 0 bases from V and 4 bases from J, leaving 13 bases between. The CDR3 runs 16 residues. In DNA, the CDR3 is TGTGCCAGCAGTGAAGCCACTCGACAGATAAATCAGCCCCAGCATTTT. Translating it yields CASSEATRQINQPQHF.

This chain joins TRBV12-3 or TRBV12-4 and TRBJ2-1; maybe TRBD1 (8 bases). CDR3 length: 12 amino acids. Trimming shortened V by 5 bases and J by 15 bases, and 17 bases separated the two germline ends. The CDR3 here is CASSRGDRIGFF. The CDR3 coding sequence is TGTGCCAGCAGTCGGGGGGACAGGATAGGGTTCTTC.

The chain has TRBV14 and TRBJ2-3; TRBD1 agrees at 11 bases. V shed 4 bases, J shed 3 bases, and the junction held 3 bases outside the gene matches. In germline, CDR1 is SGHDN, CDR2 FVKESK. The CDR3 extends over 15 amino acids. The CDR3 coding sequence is TGTGCCAGCAGCCCCCGGGACAGGGGGACAGATACGCAGTATTTT. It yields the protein CASSPRDRGTDTQYF.

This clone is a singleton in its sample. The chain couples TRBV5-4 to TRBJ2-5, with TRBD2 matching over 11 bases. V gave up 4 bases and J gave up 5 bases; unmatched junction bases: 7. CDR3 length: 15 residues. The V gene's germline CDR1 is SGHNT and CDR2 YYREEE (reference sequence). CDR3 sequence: CASSSRLAGRETQYF. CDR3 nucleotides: TGTGCCAGCAGCAGCAGACTAGCGGGAAGGGAGACCCAGTACTTC.

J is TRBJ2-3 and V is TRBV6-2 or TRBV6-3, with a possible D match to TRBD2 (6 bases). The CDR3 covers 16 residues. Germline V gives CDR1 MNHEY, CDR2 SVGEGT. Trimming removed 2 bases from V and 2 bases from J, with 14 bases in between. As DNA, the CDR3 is TGTGCCAGCAGTTACGTTGCGCGGGATAACACAGATACGCAGTATTTT. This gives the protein CASSYVARDNTDTQYF.

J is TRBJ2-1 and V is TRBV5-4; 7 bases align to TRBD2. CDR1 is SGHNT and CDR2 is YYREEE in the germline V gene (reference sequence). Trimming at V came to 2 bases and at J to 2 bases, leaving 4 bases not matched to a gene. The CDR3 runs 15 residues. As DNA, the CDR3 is TGTGCCAGCAGCTTTCCTAGCGGAACCTACAATGAGCAGTTCTTC. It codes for CASSFPSGTYNEQFF.

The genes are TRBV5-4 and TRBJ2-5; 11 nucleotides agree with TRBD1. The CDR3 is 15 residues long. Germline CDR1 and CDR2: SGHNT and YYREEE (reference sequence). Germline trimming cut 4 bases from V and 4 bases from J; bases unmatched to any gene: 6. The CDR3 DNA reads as TGTGCCAGCAGCCTCTGGACAGGGGGCGTAGAGACCCAGTACTTC. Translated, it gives CASSLWTGGVETQYF.

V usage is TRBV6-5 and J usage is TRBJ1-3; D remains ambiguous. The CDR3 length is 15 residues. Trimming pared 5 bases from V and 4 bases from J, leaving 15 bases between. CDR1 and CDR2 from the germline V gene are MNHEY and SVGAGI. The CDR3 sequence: CASSRGGAEGNTIYF. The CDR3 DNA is TGTGCCAGCAGTCGGGGTGGCGCTGAAGGAAACACCATATATTTT.

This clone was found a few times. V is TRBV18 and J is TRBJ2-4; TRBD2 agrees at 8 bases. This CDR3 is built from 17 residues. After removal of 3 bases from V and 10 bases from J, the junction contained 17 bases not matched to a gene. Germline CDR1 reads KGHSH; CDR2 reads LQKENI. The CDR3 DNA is TGTGCCAGCTCACCTCTCGAGGCGGGAGGCCAGTCGTCGATTCAGTACTTC. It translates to CASSPLEAGGQSSIQYF.

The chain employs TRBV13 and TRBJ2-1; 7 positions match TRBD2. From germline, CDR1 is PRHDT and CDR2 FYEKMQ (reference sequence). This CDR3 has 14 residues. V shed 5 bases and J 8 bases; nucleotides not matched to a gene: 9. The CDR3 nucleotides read TGTGCCAGCAGCCCTGGACTAGTTTTCGATGAGCAGTTCTTC. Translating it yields CASSPGLVFDEQFF.

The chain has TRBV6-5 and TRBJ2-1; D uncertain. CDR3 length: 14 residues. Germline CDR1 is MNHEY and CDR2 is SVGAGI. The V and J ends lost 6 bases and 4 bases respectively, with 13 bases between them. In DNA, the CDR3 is TGTGCCAGCAGCGCAGTTCAGGAATACAATGAGCAGTTCTTC. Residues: CASSAVQEYNEQFF.

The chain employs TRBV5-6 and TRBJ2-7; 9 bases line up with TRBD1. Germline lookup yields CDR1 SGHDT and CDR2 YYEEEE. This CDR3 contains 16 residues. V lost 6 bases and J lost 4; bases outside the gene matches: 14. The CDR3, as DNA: TGTGCCAGCACCCTAGACGGGACAGGGATTGATTACGAGCAGTACTTC. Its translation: CASTLDGTGIDYEQYF.

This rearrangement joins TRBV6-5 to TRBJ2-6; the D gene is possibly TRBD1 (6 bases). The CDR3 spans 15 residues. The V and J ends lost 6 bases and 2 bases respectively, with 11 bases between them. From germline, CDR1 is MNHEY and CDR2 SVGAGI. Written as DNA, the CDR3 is TGTGCCAGCAGGATATACAGGGCTGGGGCCAACGTCCTGACTTTC. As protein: CASRIYRAGANVLTF.

CDR3 DNA: TGTGCCAGCAGCCCACGGACAGGGGCGAACACTGAAGCTTTCTTT. Translating gives CASSPRTGANTEAFF. The genes are TRBV7-6 and TRBJ1-1; 9 bases are a match to TRBD1. The J segment lost 1 base and the V segment lost 5 bases, leaving 5 bases of the junction unmatched. The CDR3 length is 15 residues. Germline V CDR1 and CDR2: SGHVS, FNYEAQ.

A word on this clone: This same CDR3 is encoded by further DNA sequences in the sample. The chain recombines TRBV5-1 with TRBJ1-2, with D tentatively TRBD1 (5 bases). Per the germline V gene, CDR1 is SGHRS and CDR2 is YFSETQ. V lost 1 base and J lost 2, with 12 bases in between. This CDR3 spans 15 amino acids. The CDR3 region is CASSLILGQNYGYTF. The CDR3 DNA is TGCGCCAGCAGCTTGATATTGGGGCAGAACTATGGCTACACCTTC.